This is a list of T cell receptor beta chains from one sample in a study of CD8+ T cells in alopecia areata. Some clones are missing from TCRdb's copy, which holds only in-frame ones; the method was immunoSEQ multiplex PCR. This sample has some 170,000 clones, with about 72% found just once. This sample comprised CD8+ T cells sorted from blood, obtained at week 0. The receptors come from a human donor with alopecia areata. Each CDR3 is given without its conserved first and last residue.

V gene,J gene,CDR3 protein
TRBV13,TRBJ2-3,ASSSGSGASTQY
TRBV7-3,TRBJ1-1,ASSLKGDRDLTEAF
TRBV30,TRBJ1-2,AWDPWASNYGYT
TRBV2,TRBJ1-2,ASRGYGYT
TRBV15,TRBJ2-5,ATSRVLRGQRAETQY
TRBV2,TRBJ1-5,ASSDIKGASGQPQH
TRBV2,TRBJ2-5,ASRVGRAQETQY
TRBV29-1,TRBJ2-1,SVEGLAGGPAYNEQF
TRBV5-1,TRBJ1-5,ASSLSGSQPQH
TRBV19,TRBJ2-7,ASSTKAGLYYEQY
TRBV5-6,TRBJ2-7,ASSSGIYEQY
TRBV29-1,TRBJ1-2,SADTGAYGYT
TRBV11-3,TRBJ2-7,ASSLRQTYEQY
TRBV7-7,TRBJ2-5,ASSLVSAGGKETQY
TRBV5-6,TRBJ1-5,ASSTGTGGQPQH
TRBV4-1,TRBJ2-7,ASSQDSEQY
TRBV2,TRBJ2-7,ASRREQSYEQY
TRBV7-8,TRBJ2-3,ASSLLDTDTQY
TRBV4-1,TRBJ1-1,ASSQRQGADTEAF
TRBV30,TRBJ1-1,AWVQKGGGTEAF
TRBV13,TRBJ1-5,ASSLGRGLDGNQPQH
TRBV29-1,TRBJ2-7,SVEDLGQESTYEQY
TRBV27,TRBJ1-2,ASRPPRGQGAGGYT
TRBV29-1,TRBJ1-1,STYGTRGDYTEAF
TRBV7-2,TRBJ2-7,ASSLADRGRTYEQY
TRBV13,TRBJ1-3,ASSPFGRLSSGNTIY
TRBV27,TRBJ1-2,ATLPGGANYGYT
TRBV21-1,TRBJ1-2,ASSKVTTH
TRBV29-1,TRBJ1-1,SVEDTEAF
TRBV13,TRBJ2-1,ASSSRDPQSGTGRYNEQF
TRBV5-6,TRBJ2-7,ASSSDAAFDSYEQY
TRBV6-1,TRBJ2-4,ASSLKQGRRNIQY
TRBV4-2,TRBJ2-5,ASSQDIFAAGGRETQY
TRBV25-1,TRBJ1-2,ASSGSDRYGYT
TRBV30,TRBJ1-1,AWSWDTEAF
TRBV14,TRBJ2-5,ASSRQGIPLQETQY
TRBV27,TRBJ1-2,ASSRTNANYGYT
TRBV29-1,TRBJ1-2,SVENQGASNYGYT
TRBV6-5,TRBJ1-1,ASSPGTPTEAF
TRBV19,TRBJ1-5,ASSIGPSNQPQH
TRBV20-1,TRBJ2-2,SAPQRGELF
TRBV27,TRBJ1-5,ASRTGFSNQPQH
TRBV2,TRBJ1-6,ASSRTGVFARTNSPLH
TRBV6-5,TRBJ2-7,AITPRFSYEQY
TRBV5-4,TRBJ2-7,ASSLALTGAYEQY
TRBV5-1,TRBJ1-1,ASSLASRGGVNTEAF
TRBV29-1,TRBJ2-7,SAIAIPADRVVYEQY
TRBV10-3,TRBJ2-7,AISESPREQY
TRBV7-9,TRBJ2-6,ASSLEGTLSGANVLT
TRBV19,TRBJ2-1,ASSINGGSLNEQF
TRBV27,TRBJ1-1,ASSLSGTNTEAF
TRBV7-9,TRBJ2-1,ASSYRGSYNEQF
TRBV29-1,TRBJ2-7,STSRTADGQEQY
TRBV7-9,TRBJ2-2,ASSFPASNTGELF
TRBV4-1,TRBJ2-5,ASSQERTTETQY
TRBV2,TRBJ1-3,ASIRGRSSGNTIY
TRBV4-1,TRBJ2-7,ASSYENDRDEQY